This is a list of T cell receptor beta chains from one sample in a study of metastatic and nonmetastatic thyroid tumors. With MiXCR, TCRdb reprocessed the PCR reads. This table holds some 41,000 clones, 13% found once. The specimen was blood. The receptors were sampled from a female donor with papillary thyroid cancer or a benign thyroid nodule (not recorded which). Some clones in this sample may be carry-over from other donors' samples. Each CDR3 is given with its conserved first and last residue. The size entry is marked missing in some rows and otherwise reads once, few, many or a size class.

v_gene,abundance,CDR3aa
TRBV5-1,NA,CASSLAGDRNPWRDPSSYEQYF
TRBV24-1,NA,CATSDAGGDNYNEQFF
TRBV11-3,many,CASSSRTDLGNEQFF
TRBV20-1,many,CSASGGWDEAFF
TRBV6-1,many,CASTPRDSSSYEQYF
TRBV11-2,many,CASSLESSRHPNTEAFF
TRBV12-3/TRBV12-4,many,CASSLGAGGLETQYF
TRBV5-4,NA,CASTPSNSYEQYF
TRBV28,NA,CAISSPLGGVNQPQHF
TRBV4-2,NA,CASSQEEGVGTDTQYF
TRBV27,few,CASSLSRGAVGYTF
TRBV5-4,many,CASSLEGGRVYEQYF
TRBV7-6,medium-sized,CASSQASGEQYF
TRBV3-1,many,CASSHRVKDYGYTF
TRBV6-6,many,CASSYSGANVLTF
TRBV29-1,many,CSARGGGGANTEAFF
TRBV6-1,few,CASSARRAAQGYSDTQYF
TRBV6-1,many,CASSEGIGYEQYF
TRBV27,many,CASSLVNTETQYF
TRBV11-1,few,CASSTENLLRRGDEQFF
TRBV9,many,CASSVGGGLSYGYTF
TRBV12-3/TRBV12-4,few,CASRATENIQF
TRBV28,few,CASSSGRGPNEQYF
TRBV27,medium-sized,CASSFLGQPYEQYF
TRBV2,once,CASSESRLAGEAGNEQFF
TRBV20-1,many,CSAPGEGLYEQYF
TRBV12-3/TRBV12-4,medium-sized,CASSLGGHGGGNGYTF
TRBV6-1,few,CAIGPSTEAFF
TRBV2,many,CASSVDYPREQFF
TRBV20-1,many,CSARDGGTGIGELFF
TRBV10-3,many,CAISVASSGDIQYF
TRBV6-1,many,CASGPFRSSYEQYF
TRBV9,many,CASSPGILAGVNEQFF
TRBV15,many,CATSLGGGDGVHEQFF
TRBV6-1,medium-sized,CASSVAPGDGYTF
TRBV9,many,CASSVRPGTGNTGELFF
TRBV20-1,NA,CSARGGGLEEGRGEQYF
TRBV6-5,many,CASSYTRTENSPLHF
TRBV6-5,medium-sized,CASSYTPIGNSPLHF
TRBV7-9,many,CASSSATGVERGYTF